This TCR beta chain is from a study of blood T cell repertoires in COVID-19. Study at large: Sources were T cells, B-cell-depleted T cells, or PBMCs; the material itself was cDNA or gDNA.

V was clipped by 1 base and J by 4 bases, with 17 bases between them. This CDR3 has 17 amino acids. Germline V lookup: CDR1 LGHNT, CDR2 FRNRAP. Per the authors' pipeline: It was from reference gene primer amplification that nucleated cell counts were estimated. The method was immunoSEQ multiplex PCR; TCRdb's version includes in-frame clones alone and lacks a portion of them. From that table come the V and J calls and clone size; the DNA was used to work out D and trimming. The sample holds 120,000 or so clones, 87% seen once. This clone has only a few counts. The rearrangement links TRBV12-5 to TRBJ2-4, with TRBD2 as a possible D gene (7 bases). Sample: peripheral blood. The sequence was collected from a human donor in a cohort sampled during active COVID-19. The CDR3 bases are TGTGCTAGTGGTTTGGACTCTCGAGGGGGGGCGAAAAACATTCAGTACTTC. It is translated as CASGLDSRGGAKNIQYF.